One and the same sample provided the 19 T cell receptor beta chains below, sequenced in a study of Tregs in tolerant kidney transplant recipients. Generated by immunoSEQ multiplex PCR, the TCRdb table keeps only in-frame clones and is missing some. The sample includes tens of thousands of clones, less than 98% of them seen just once. The sample in question was Tregs from blood, obtained before the transplant. These TCRs come from a human donor who received a combined kidney and bone marrow transplant.

This chain uses TRBV11-2 with TRBJ1-5; 8 nucleotides match TRBD1. Unmatched junction bases numbered 11, after V lost 6 bases and J lost 7 bases. The CDR3 length is 15 residues. Germline V gene lookup returns CDR1 SGHAT and CDR2 FQNNGV. The CDR3 spells CASSYNLDRDQPQHF. CDR3 in DNA: TGTGCCAGCAGTTATAACCTGGACAGGGACCAGCCCCAGCATTTT.

The V gene is TRBV9, the J gene TRBJ1-4; TRBD1 agrees at 7 bases. The CDR3 runs 15 residues. V gave up 4 bases and J gave up 7 bases; unmatched junction bases: 10. Germline assignment: CDR1 SGDLS and CDR2 YYNGEE. The CDR3 coding sequence is TGTGCCAGCAGCTATCGACAGGGACGGGGTGAAAAACTGTTTTTT. This translates into CASSYRQGRGEKLFF.

CDR3 residues: CASSPGRVNYGYTF. Here the CDR3 DNA reads TGTGCCAGCTCACCAGGCAGGGTTAACTATGGCTACACCTTC. The gene calls are TRBV18 and TRBJ1-2; D is possibly TRBD1 (5 bases). Germline V gene lookup returns CDR1 KGHSH and CDR2 LQKENI. V dropped 2 bases and J dropped 1 base, with 8 bases sitting between them. The CDR3 runs 14 residues.

V is TRBV18 and J is TRBJ2-1; tentative D call: TRBD2 (6 bases). Germline CDR1 reads KGHSH; CDR2 reads LQKENI. The V end was cut by 3 bases, the J end by 4 bases, with 10 bases between. The CDR3 extends over 14 amino acids. In nucleotides, the CDR3 is TGTGCCAGCTCACCGGCTAGCGAGTACAATGAGCAGTTCTTC. Translation: CASSPASEYNEQFF.

The chain uses TRBV7-9 and TRBJ2-7, with 12 bases that match TRBD2. The V gene end was trimmed by 1 base and the J gene end by 2 bases; junction bases not matched to a gene: 12. Germline V CDR1 and CDR2: SEHNR, FQNEAQ (reference sequence). This CDR3 is built from 19 residues. CDR3 loop: CASSLVGLAGQRKTYEQYF. The CDR3 DNA sequence: TGTGCCAGCAGCTTAGTCGGACTAGCGGGACAGCGTAAGACCTACGAGCAGTACTTC. The variable domain in full, completed from reference TRBV7-9 and TRBJ2-7, reads DTGVSQNPRHKITKRGQNVTFRCDPISEHNRLYWYRQTLGQGPEFLTYFQNEAQLEKSRLLSDRFSAERPKGSFSTLEIQRTEQGDSAMYLCASSLVGLAGQRKTYEQYFGPGTRLTVT.

The rearrangement joins TRBV4-3 to TRBJ2-7; perhaps TRBD1 as D (5 bases). V was trimmed by 5 bases and J by 4 bases, leaving 18 bases between them. The germline CDR1 and CDR2 sequences are LGHNA and YSLEER. The CDR3 extends over 15 amino acids. The CDR3 reads CASSINLGQGYEQYF. The CDR3 nucleotides read TGCGCCAGCAGCATAAATCTAGGGCAGGGTTACGAGCAGTACTTC.

The rearrangement uses TRBV25-1 and TRBJ2-2, with D maybe TRBD2 (7 bases). Germline V CDR1 and CDR2: MGHDK, SYGVNS. The CDR3 runs 15 residues. The V end was cut by 5 bases, the J end by 7 bases, with 17 bases between. CDR3 sequence: CASSRAGAGIGELFF. The DNA for the CDR3 is TGTGCCAGCAGTAGGGCGGGGGCCGGTATCGGGGAGCTGTTTTTT.

This chain uses TRBV11-3 with TRBJ1-3; D not resolved. V lost 2 bases, J lost 2 bases, and 10 bases lay in between. CDR1 SGHNT and CDR2 YENEEA come from the germline V gene. The CDR3 is made up of 15 amino acids. The CDR3 nucleotides are TGTGCCAGCAGCTTATCCTCGGGAGCTGGAAACACCATATATTTT. Protein sequence: CASSLSSGAGNTIYF.

The genes are TRBV18 and TRBJ1-5, with 9 bases lining up with TRBD1. V lost 4 bases to trimming and J lost 7 bases; unmatched junction nucleotides: 5. The CDR3 is 14 amino acids. Germline assignment: CDR1 KGHSH and CDR2 LQKENI. The CDR3 coding sequence is TGTGCCAGCTCACATCGGACAGGGGAGCAGCCCCAGCATTTT. It yields the protein CASSHRTGEQPQHF.

The chain is built from TRBV4-3 and TRBJ2-7; D ambiguous. Germline V gene data show CDR1 as LGHNA and CDR2 as YSLEER. Trimming took off 0 bases at V and 5 bases at J, with 8 bases between the two ends. The CDR3 spans 13 residues. The chain's CDR3 is CASSQDVSDEQYF. CDR3 in DNA: TGCGCCAGCAGCCAAGATGTGAGCGACGAGCAGTACTTC.

The rearrangement joins TRBV29-1 to TRBJ1-1, with TRBD1 matching over 8 bases. The trim removed 4 bases at V and 4 bases at J, leaving 8 bases unmatched. The length of the CDR3 is 14 residues. The germline V gene has CDR1 SQVTM and CDR2 ANQGSEA. For the CDR3, the DNA is TGCAGCGTTGCGACGACAGGGGCGGGCACTGAAGCTTTCTTT. Amino acids: CSVATTGAGTEAFF.

The chain carries TRBV15 and TRBJ1-1; D gene unclear. V was pared by 7 bases and J by 3 bases, with 18 bases between. The CDR3 totals 15 residues. In germline, CDR1 is LNHNV, CDR2 YYDKDF (reference sequence). The CDR3 nucleotides are TGTGCCACCACCACATACGCTCTGGTGTACACTGAAGCTTTCTTT. Residues: CATTTYALVYTEAFF.

The chain recombines TRBV5-4 with TRBJ1-2; D is unclear. Germline CDR1 and CDR2: SGHNT and YYREEE (reference sequence). The V end lost 0 bases, the J end lost 7 bases, and 16 bases lay between the germline ends. CDR3 size: 15 residues. DNA of the CDR3: TGTGCCAGCAGCTTGGCCACTCGGGGAGAGGGTGGCTACACCTTC. This sequence encodes CASSLATRGEGGYTF.

This clone has only one observation. The chain links TRBV2 to TRBJ2-1, with TRBD2 matching over 10 bases. V lost 4 bases to trimming and J lost 5 bases; unmatched junction nucleotides: 5. Germline V gives CDR1 SNHLY, CDR2 FYNNEI. The CDR3 consists of 15 residues. The CDR3 coding sequence is TGTGCCAGCAGTGGAGCGGGAGGGCCCCACAATGAGCAGTTCTTC. Amino acids: CASSGAGGPHNEQFF.

This clone appeared once. The V and J genes are TRBV7-8 and TRBJ2-1; D may be TRBD2 (5 bases). The length of the CDR3 is 16 residues. Trimming stripped 5 bases from V and 0 bases from J, with 14 bases between. Germline V gives CDR1 SGHVS, CDR2 FQNEAQ. CDR3 DNA sequence: TGTGCCAGCAGCGACTACGGGGTGAGCTCCTACAATGAGCAGTTCTTC. Protein: CASSDYGVSSYNEQFF. The variable domain in full, completed from reference TRBV7-8 and TRBJ2-1, reads GAGVSQSPRYKVAKRGQDVALRCDPISGHVSLFWYQQALGQGPEFLTYFQNEAQLDKSGLPSDRFFAERPEGSVSTLKIQRTQQEDSAVYLCASSDYGVSSYNEQFFGPGTRLTVL.

The CDR3 DNA reads TGTGCCAGTAGTAATAGCGGGGGGACCGGGGAAGAGACCCAGTACTTC. Translation gives CASSNSGGTGEETQYF. The V and J genes are TRBV19 and TRBJ2-5, with TRBD2 matching 10 bases. This CDR3 region has 16 residues. Losses at the gene ends were 4 bases for V and 3 bases for J; bases not matched to a gene: 8. Germline CDR1 LNHDA, CDR2 SQIVND (reference sequence).

J is TRBJ1-4 and V is TRBV6-5; 7 nucleotides line up with TRBD1. After removal of 8 bases from V and 7 bases from J, the junction contained 13 bases not matched to a gene. The CDR3 is 15 residues long. The germline V gene encodes CDR1 MNHEY and CDR2 SVGAGI. CDR3 sequence reads: CASRRKGASSEKLFF. The DNA for the CDR3 is TGTGCCAGCCGGAGGAAGGGGGCGTCGAGTGAAAAACTGTTTTTT.

The rearrangement uses TRBV18 and TRBJ2-3; TRBD1 might be the D (5 bases). V was pared by 6 bases and J by 2 bases, with 21 bases between. CDR3 length: 17 amino acids. CDR1 and CDR2 (germline): KGHSH, LQKENI. As DNA, the CDR3 is TGTGCCAGCTCGCCGCTTCCAGGACAACTCCACACAGATACGCAGTATTTT. It specifies CASSPLPGQLHTDTQYF.

The V gene is TRBV6-1, the J gene TRBJ2-1; D gene uncertain. Trimming took off 7 bases at V and 5 bases at J, with 15 bases between the two ends. The CDR3 sequence is 14 residues long. The V gene's germline CDR1 is MNHNS and CDR2 SASEGT. The CDR3 nucleotides are TGTGCCAGCACTCCAGGTTTTACAGACAATGAGCAGTTCTTC. Translating it yields CASTPGFTDNEQFF.